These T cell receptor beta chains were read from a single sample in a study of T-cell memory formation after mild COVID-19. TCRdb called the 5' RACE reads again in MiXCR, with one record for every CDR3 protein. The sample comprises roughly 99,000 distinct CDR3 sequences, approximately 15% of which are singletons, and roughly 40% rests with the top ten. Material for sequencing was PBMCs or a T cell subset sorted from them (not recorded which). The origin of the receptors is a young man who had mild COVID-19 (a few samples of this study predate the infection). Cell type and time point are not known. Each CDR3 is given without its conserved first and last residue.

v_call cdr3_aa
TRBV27 ASSLIAGGLHEQF
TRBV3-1 ASSQRTGGFYDQY
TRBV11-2 ASSPTGFSGNTIY
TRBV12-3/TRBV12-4 ASSLAYLESEGDTQY
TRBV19 ASSIDITAQPQH
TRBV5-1 ASRHTGRGYT
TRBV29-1 SAEWETQY
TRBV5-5 ASSLWQGTSGANVLT
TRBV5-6 ASSSLTSGGELF
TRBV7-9 ASMGRLGGTDTQY
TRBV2 AKPDEQF
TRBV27 ASSLSTGSYEQY
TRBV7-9 ASSGTGRRTEAF
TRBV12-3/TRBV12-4 ASRGGRGGEQY
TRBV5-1 ASSPARLAGGTWV
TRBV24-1 ATRAGTKNEQF
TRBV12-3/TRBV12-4 ASSWGVEAF
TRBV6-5 ASSYSNGYGYT
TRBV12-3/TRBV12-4 ASTTDPGTPLNTEAF
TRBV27 ASSLNPAGGPNTQY
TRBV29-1 SVGTRGGLNEKLF
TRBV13 ASSLGRDNEQF